Listed below are T cell receptor beta chains from one sample, sequenced in a study of blood T cell repertoires in COVID-19. Assay used: immunoSEQ multiplex PCR; TCRdb lists only in-frame clones, some missing. The sample includes more than 55,000 clones, 76% of them seen just once. Source material: peripheral blood. The source is a woman in her fifties or sixties with active or convalescent COVID-19. The CDR3 runs from the conserved cysteine through the conserved F or W. D genes are given only for firm matches. Clone size, where shown, is once, few, many, or a class for clones that have expanded.

j_call d_call clone_size cdr3_length v_call cdr3_aa cdr3_nt
TRBJ2-7 NA once 13 TRBV19 CASSTDRTYEQYF TGTGCCAGTAGCACAGACAGGACCTACGAGCAGTACTTC
TRBJ1-1 NA once 15 TRBV30 CASHPGVTMNTEAFF TGTGCCTCCCATCCCGGGGTAACGATGAACACTGAAGCTTTCTTT
TRBJ2-7 NA NA 16 TRBV6-2/TRBV6-3 CASSYSKAQGPYEQYF TGTGCCAGCAGTTACTCGAAGGCACAGGGACCCTACGAGCAGTACTTC
TRBJ1-4 TRBD1 few 15 TRBV2 CASSLDRGLNEKLFF TGTGCCAGCAGCCTCGACAGGGGGCTGAATGAAAAACTGTTTTTT
TRBJ1-1 TRBD1 NA 14 TRBV27 CASSLGTGGGEAFF TGTGCCAGCAGTTTAGGGACAGGGGGCGGTGAAGCTTTCTTT
TRBJ1-1 NA NA 13 TRBV12-3/TRBV12-4 CASGGTVNTEAFF TGTGCCAGCGGCGGGACGGTGAACACTGAAGCTTTCTTT
TRBJ2-7 NA NA 14 TRBV5-6 CASSLGPPTHEQYF TGTGCCAGCAGCTTGGGGCCCCCAACCCACGAGCAGTACTTC
TRBJ1-2 TRBD1 NA 15 TRBV5-1 CASSLGTGVYYGYTF TGCGCCAGCAGCTTGGGGACAGGGGTCTACTATGGCTACACCTTC
TRBJ2-1 TRBD2 NA 13 TRBV2 CAGGGDAYNEQFF TGTGCCGGTGGGGGGGATGCCTACAATGAGCAGTTCTTC
TRBJ2-7 TRBD2 NA 14 TRBV19 CASSELAGRYEQYF TGTGCCAGTAGTGAACTAGCGGGACGGTACGAGCAGTACTTC
TRBJ1-4 TRBD1 NA 19 TRBV6-1 CASSDPGQQLYPTNEKLFF TGTGCCAGCAGTGATCCGGGACAGCAACTCTATCCAACTAATGAAAAACTGTTTTTT
TRBJ1-2 TRBD1 NA 16 TRBV7-9 CASSLSGTGASYGYTF TGTGCCAGCAGCTTGTCCGGGACAGGGGCTTCCTATGGCTACACCTTC
TRBJ2-1 TRBD2 once 16 TRBV9 CASSPQPTSGRNEQFF TGTGCCAGCAGCCCACAACCGACTAGCGGGAGAAATGAGCAGTTCTTC
TRBJ1-6 TRBD1 NA 14 TRBV19 CASDTGAYNSPLHF TGTGCCAGTGACACAGGGGCGTATAATTCACCCCTCCACTTT
TRBJ1-2 NA NA 15 TRBV3-1/TRBV3-2 CASSKQGSPHYGYTF TGTGCCAGCAGCAAACAGGGATCTCCACACTATGGCTACACCTTC
TRBJ2-5 TRBD2 once 16 TRBV3-1/TRBV3-2 CASSPQGLAGRWTQYF TGTGCCAGCAGCCCCCAGGGACTAGCGGGCCGCTGGACCCAGTACTTC
TRBJ1-1 NA NA 12 TRBV29-1 CSVRRGSTEAFF TGCAGCGTACGCAGGGGATCCACTGAAGCTTTCTTT
TRBJ2-5 TRBD2 NA 16 TRBV6-5 CASSYTGSGFQETQYF TGTGCCAGCAGTTACACGGGTAGCGGGTTCCAAGAGACCCAGTACTTC
TRBJ2-1 NA NA 15 TRBV7-8 CASSQRSNGGNEQFF TGTGCCAGCAGCCAACGATCGAACGGGGGCAATGAGCAGTTCTTC
TRBJ2-3 TRBD2 NA 16 TRBV7-3 CASSSGLAGNTDTQYF TGTGCCAGCAGCTCCGGACTAGCGGGTAACACAGATACGCAGTATTTT
TRBJ2-3 NA once 14 TRBV25-1 CASSGAFFADTQYF TGTGCCAGCAGTGGAGCGTTTTTCGCAGATACGCAGTATTTT
TRBJ2-1 TRBD2 NA 18 TRBV10-3 CAISESRLTSGSLNEQFF TGTGCCATCAGTGAGTCAAGACTGACTAGCGGGAGTCTAAATGAGCAGTTCTTC
TRBJ1-6 NA NA 15 TRBV5-1 CASSVDRPDGSPLHF TGCGCCAGCAGCGTGGACAGACCCGATGGGTCACCCCTCCACTTT
TRBJ1-1 NA NA 13 TRBV6-5 CASSYEVRTEAFF TGTGCCAGCAGTTACGAGGTTCGCACTGAAGCTTTCTTT
TRBJ1-2 NA NA 13 TRBV24-1 CATSKSGQYGYTF TGTGCCACCAGTAAATCCGGACAGTATGGCTACACCTTC
TRBJ2-2 NA NA 14 TRBV5-4 CASRRQGWAGELFF TGTGCCAGCAGACGGCAGGGATGGGCCGGGGAGCTGTTTTTT
TRBJ2-7 NA NA 14 TRBV7-8 CASSLVTGFYEQYF TGTGCCAGCAGCTTGGTGACAGGTTTCTACGAGCAGTACTTC
TRBJ1-3 NA NA 16 TRBV18 CASSLQLGVSGNTIYF TGTGCCAGCTCGCTCCAATTAGGGGTCTCTGGAAACACCATATATTTT
TRBJ2-3 TRBD1 NA 15 TRBV24-1 CATSDPDRASDTQYF TGTGCCACCAGTGATCCGGACAGGGCATCAGATACGCAGTATTTT
TRBJ1-2 NA NA 14 TRBV5-1 CASSSTGEIYGYTF TGCGCCAGCAGCTCTACTGGGGAGATCTATGGCTACACCTTC
TRBJ2-7 TRBD1 NA 13 TRBV6-5 CASRDRHTYEQYF TGTGCCAGCAGGGACAGGCACACCTACGAGCAGTACTTC
TRBJ2-1 TRBD1 NA 15 TRBV27 CASSFWTGSRNEQFF TGTGCCAGCAGTTTCTGGACAGGGTCTCGGAATGAGCAGTTCTTC
TRBJ2-6 TRBD1 NA 17 TRBV30 CAWSKGTGFSGANVLTF TGTGCCTGGAGTAAGGGGACAGGGTTCTCTGGGGCCAACGTCCTGACTTTC
TRBJ2-3 NA few 13 TRBV12-3/TRBV12-4 CASMERNTDTQYF TGTGCCAGCATGGAGCGGAACACAGATACGCAGTATTTT
TRBJ1-5 NA NA 12 TRBV3-1/TRBV3-2 CASSQEGGSQHF TGTGCCAGCAGCCAAGAAGGAGGGTCCCAGCATTTT
TRBJ1-2 NA NA 11 TRBV2 CASRQVGGYTF TGTGCCAGTCGACAGGTGGGCGGCTACACCTTC
TRBJ1-1 NA once 13 TRBV30 CAWSERPNTEAFF TGTGCCTGGAGTGAGCGGCCGAACACTGAAGCTTTCTTT
TRBJ2-4 TRBD2 NA 15 TRBV4-2 CASSQQMRGENIQYF TGTGCCAGCAGCCAACAGATGCGGGGGGAAAACATTCAGTACTTC